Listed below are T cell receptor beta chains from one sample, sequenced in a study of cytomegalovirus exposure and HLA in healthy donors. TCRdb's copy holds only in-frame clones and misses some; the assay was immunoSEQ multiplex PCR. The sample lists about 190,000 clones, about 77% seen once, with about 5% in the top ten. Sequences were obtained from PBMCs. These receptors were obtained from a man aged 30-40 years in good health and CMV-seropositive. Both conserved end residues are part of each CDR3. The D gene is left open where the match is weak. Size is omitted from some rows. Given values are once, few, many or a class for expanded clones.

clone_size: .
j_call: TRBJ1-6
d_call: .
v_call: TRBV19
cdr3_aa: CASSIWTTRESPLHF
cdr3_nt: TGTGCCAGTAGTATTTGGACGACCCGGGAGTCACCCCTCCACTTT

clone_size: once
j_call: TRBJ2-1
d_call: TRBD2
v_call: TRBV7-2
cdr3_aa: CASSLSPSGRNEQFF
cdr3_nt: TGTGCCAGCAGCTTGTCGCCTAGCGGGAGAAATGAGCAGTTCTTC

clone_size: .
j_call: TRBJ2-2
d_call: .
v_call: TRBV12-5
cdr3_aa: CASGLVAGRSTGELFF
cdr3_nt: TGTGCTAGTGGTTTGGTTGCAGGGCGGAGCACCGGGGAGCTGTTTTTT

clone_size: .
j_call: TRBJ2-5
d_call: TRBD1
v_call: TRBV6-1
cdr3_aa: CASSQGTGSIETQYF
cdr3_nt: TGTGCCAGCAGTCAAGGGACAGGGAGTATAGAGACCCAGTACTTC

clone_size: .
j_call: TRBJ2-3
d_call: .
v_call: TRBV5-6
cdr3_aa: CASSFEGADTQYF
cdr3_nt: TGTGCCAGCAGCTTTGAGGGGGCAGATACGCAGTATTTT

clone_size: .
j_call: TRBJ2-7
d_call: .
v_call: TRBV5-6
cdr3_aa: CASSLARGQGEQYF
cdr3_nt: TGTGCCAGCAGCTTGGCGCGGGGGCAAGGCGAGCAGTACTTC

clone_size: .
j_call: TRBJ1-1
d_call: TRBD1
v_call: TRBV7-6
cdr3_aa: CASSLRQGNTEAFF
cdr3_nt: TGTGCCAGCAGCTTAAGACAGGGGAACACTGAAGCTTTCTTT

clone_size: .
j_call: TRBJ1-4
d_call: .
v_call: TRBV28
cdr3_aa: CASSAPPGRGIEKLFF
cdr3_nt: TGTGCCAGCAGCGCTCCGCCAGGGCGAGGAATAGAAAAACTGTTTTTT

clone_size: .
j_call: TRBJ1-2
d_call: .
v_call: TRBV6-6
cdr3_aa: CASSWDSGRYTF
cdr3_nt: TGTGCCAGCAGTTGGGACTCGGGACGCTACACCTTC

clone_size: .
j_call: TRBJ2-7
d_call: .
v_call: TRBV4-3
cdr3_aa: CASSPGSAGNYEQYF
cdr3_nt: TGCGCCAGCAGCCCCGGTTCTGCGGGTAACTACGAGCAGTACTTC

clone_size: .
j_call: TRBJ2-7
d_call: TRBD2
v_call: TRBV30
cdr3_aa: CAWSAGTTYEQYF
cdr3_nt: TGTGCCTGGAGCGCCGGGACTACTTACGAGCAGTACTTC

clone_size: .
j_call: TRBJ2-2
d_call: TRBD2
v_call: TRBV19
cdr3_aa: CASSAGGNTGELFF
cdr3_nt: TGTGCCAGTAGCGCGGGAGGGAACACCGGGGAGCTGTTTTTT

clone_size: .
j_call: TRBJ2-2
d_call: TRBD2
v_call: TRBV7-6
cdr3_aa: CASSRLAANTGELFF
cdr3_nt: TGTGCCAGCAGCCGACTAGCGGCGAACACCGGGGAGCTGTTTTTT

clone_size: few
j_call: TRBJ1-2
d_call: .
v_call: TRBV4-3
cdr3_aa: CASSQVTGTYGYTF
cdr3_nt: TGCGCCAGCAGCCAAGTTACGGGAACGTATGGCTACACCTTC

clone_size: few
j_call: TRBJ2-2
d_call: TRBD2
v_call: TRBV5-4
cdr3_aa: CASSSSGRTDTGELFF
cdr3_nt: TGTGCCAGCAGCTCTAGCGGGAGGACGGACACCGGGGAGCTGTTTTTT

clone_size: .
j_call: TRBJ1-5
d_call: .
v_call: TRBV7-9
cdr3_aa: CSSSPGQTNNQPQHF
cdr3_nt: TGTTCCAGCAGCCCAGGACAGACAAACAATCAGCCCCAGCATTTT

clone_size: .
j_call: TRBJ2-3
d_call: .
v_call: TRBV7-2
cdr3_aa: CASSLQAFRADTQYF
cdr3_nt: TGTGCCAGCAGCTTACAGGCTTTCAGAGCAGATACGCAGTATTTT

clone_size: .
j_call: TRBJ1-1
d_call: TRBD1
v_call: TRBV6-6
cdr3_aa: CASSYSGRGQTEAFF
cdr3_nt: TGTGCCAGCAGTTACTCAGGCAGGGGGCAGACTGAAGCTTTCTTT

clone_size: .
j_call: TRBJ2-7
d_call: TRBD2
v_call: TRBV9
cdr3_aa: CASSVGHTGLAGYEQYF
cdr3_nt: TGTGCCAGCAGCGTAGGCCATACGGGACTAGCGGGCTACGAGCAGTACTTC

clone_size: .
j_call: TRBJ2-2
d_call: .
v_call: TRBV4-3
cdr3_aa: CASRARALNTGELFF
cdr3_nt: TGCGCCAGCCGGGCGCGGGCCCTCAACACCGGGGAGCTGTTTTTT

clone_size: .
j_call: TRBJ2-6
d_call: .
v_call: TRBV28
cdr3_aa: CASSLGRGYSGANVLTF
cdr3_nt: TGTGCCAGCAGTTTAGGCAGGGGATACTCTGGGGCCAACGTCCTGACTTTC

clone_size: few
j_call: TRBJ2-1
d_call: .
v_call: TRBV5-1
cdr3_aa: CASKVGLGGSSYNEQFF
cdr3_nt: TGCGCCAGCAAAGTAGGGTTAGGGGGTAGCTCCTACAATGAGCAGTTCTTC

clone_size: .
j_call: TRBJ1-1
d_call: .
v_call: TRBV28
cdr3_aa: CASGRVNTEAFF
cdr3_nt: TGTGCCAGCGGGAGGGTTAACACTGAAGCTTTCTTT

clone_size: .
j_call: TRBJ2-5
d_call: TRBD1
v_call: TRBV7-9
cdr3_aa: CSSSSWTGQETQYF
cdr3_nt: TGTTCCAGCAGCTCCTGGACAGGGCAAGAGACCCAGTACTTC

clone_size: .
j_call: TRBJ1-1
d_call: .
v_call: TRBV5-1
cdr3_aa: CASSFQQGTEAFF
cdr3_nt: TGCGCCAGCAGCTTCCAGCAGGGCACTGAAGCTTTCTTT

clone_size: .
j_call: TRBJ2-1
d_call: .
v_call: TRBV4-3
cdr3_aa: CASSLGSTSYNEQFF
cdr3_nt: TGCGCCAGCAGCCTGGGCTCCACCTCCTACAATGAGCAGTTCTTC

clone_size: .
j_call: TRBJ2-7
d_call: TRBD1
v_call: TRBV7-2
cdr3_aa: CASSLGTGGNEQYF
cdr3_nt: TGTGCCAGCAGCTTGGGGACAGGGGGGAACGAGCAGTACTTC

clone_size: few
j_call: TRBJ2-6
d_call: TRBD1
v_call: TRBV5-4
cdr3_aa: CASSSGQGRANVLTF
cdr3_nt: TGTGCCAGCAGCTCCGGACAGGGGAGGGCCAACGTCCTGACTTTC

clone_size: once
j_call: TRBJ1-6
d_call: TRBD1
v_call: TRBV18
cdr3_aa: CASSATGKLGSPLHF
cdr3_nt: TGTGCCAGCTCAGCGACAGGGAAGTTGGGATCACCCCTCCACTTT

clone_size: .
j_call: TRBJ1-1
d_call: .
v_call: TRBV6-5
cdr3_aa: CASSSVLGRAEAFF
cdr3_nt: TGTGCCAGCAGCTCAGTCCTGGGGAGGGCTGAAGCTTTCTTT

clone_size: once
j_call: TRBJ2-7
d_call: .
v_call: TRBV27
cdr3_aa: CASSLSAQVEQYF
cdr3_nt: TGTGCCAGCAGTTTATCCGCTCAGGTGGAGCAGTACTTC

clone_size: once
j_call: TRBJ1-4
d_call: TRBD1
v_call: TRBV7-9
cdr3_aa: CSSSLDPARTGERKLFF
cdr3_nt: TGTTCCAGCAGCTTAGACCCGGCGCGGACAGGGGAGAGAAAACTGTTTTTT

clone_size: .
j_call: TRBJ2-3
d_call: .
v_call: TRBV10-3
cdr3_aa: CAISAVTGDTQYF
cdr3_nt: TGTGCCATCAGTGCCGTAACGGGGGATACGCAGTATTTT

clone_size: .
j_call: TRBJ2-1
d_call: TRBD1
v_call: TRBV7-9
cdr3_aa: CASSLTGIEQFF
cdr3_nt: TGTGCCAGCAGCTTGACAGGGATCGAGCAGTTCTTC

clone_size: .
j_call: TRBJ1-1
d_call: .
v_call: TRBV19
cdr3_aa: CASSMEVSLNTEAFF
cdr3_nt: TGTGCCAGTAGTATGGAGGTGTCACTGAACACTGAAGCTTTCTTT

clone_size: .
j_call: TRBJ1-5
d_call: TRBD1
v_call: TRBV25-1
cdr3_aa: CASSETGQHQPQHF
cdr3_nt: TGTGCCAGCAGTGAAACGGGACAGCACCAGCCCCAGCATTTT

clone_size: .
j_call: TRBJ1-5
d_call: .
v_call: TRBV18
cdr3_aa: CASSLQELNQPQHF
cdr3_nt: TGTGCCAGCTCCCTACAGGAGTTAAATCAGCCCCAGCATTTT

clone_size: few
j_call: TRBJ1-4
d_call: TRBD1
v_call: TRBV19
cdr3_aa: CASSLAGQGLEKLFF
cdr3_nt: TGTGCCAGTAGTCTCGCGGGACAGGGTCTAGAAAAACTGTTTTTT

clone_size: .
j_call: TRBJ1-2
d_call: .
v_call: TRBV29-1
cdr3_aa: CSVPQENYGYTF
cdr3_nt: TGCAGCGTCCCACAAGAAAACTATGGCTACACCTTC

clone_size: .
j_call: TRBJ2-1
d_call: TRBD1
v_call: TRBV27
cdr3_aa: CASSPGQGYNEQFF
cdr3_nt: TGTGCCAGCAGCCCCGGACAGGGGTACAATGAGCAGTTCTTC

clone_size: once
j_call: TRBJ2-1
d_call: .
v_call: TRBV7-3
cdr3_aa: CASSLGGATGNEQFF
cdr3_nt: TGTGCCAGCAGCTTAGGAGGTGCAACCGGCAATGAGCAGTTCTTC

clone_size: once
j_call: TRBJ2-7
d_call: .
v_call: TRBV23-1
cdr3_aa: CASGPGHTYEQYF
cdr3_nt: TGCGCCAGCGGGCCGGGACACACCTACGAGCAGTACTTC

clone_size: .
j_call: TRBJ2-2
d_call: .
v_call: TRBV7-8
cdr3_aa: CASSLDRTGELFF
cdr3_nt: TGTGCCAGCAGTCTCGACAGGACCGGGGAGCTGTTTTTT